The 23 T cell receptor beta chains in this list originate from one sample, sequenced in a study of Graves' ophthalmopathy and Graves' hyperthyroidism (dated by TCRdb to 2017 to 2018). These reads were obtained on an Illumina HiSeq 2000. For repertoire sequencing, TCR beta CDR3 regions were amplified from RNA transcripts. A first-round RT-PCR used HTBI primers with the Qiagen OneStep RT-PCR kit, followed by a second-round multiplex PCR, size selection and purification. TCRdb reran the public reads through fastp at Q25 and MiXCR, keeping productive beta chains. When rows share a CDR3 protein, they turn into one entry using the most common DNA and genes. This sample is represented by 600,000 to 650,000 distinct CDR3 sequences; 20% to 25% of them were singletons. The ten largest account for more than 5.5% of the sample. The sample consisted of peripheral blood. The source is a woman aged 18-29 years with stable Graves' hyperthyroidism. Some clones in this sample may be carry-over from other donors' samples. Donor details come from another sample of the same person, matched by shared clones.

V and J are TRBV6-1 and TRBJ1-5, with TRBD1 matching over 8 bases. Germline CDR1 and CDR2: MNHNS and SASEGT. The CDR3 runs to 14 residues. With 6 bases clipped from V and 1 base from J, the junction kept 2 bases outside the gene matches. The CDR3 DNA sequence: TGTGCCAGCAGGGGACAGGTGAGCAATCAGCCCCAGCATTTT. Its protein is CASRGQVSNQPQHF.

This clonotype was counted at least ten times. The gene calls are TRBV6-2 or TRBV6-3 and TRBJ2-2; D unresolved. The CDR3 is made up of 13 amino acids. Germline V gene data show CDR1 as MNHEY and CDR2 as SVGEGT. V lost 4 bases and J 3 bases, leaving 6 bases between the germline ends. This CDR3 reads CASSLTHTGELFF. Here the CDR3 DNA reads TGTGCCAGCAGTTTGACCCACACCGGGGAGCTGTTTTTT.

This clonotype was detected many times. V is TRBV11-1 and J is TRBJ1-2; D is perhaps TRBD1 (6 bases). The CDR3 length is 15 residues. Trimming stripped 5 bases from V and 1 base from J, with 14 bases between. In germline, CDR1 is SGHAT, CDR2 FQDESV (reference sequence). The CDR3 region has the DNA TGTGCCAGCAGCCTAACCGGGACACTTAACTATGGCTACACCTTC. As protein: CASSLTGTLNYGYTF.

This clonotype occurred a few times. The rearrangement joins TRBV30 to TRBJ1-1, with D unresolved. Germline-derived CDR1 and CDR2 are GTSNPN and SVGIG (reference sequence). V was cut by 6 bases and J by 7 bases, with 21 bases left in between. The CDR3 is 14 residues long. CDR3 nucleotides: TGTGCCTGCCATCCCATTTGGAACGGCCGTGAAGCTTTCTTT. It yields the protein CACHPIWNGREAFF.

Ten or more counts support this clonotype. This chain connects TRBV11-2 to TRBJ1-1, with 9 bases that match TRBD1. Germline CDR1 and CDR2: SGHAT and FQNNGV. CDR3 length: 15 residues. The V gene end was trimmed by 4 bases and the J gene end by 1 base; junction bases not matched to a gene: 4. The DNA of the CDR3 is TGTGCCAGCAGCTACTCACAGGGGGCGAACACTGAAGCTTTCTTT. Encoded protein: CASSYSQGANTEAFF.

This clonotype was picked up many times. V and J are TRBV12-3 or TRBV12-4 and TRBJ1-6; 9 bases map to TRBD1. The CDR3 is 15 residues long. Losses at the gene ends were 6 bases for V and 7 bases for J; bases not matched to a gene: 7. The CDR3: CASRRPGTGNSPLHF. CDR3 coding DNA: TGTGCCAGCAGACGTCCCGGGACAGGGAATTCACCCCTCCACTTT.

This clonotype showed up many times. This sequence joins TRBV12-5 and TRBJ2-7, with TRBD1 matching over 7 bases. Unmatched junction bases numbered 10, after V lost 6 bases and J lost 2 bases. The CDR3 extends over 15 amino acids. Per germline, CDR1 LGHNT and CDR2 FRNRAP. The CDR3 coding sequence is TGTGCTAGTGGGAACCAGGGACAGACGACCTACGAGCAGTACTTC. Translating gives CASGNQGQTTYEQYF.

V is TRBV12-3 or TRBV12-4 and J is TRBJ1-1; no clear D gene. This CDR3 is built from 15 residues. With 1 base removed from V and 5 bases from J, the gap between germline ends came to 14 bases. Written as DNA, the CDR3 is TGTGCCAGCAGTTTAGATGTGGGGAGAGATACTGAAGCTTTCTTT. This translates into CASSLDVGRDTEAFF.

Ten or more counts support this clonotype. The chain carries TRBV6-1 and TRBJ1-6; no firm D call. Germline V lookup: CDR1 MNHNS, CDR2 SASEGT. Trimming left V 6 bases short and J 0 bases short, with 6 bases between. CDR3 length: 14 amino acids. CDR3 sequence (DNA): TGTGCCAGCAGCGGAAGCTCCTATAATTCACCCCTCCACTTT. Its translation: CASSGSSYNSPLHF.

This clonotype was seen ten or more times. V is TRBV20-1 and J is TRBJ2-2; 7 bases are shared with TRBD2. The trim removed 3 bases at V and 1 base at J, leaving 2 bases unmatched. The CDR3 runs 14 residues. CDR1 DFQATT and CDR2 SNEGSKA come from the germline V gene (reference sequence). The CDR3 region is CSASPGGNTGELFF. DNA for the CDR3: TGCAGTGCTAGCCCGGGGGGGAACACCGGGGAGCTGTTTTTT.

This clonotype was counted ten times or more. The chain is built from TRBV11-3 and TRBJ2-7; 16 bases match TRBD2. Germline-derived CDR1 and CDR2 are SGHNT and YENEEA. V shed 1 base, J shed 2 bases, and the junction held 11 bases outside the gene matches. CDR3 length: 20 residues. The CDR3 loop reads CASSLVFGTSGRASTYEQYF. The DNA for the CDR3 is TGTGCCAGCAGCTTAGTTTTCGGGACTAGCGGGAGGGCGTCGACCTACGAGCAGTACTTC.

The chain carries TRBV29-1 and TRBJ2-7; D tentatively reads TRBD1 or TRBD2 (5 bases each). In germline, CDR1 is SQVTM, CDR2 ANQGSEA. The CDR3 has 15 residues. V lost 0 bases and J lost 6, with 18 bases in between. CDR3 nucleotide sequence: TGCAGCGTTGAAGAGGGGGTCAGGGATCTAGGCGAGCAGTACTTC. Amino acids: CSVEEGVRDLGEQYF.

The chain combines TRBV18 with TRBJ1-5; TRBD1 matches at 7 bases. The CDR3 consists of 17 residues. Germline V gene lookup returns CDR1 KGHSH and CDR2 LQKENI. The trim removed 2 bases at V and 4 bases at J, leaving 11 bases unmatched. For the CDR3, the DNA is TGTGCCAGCTCACCAATCGGAACGGGACAGCAAAATCAGCCCCAGCATTTT. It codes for CASSPIGTGQQNQPQHF.

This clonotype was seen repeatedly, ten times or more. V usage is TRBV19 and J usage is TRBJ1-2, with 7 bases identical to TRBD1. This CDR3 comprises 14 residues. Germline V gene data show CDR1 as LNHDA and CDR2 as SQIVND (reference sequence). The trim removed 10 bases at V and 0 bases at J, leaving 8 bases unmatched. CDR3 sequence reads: CATKRQGTNYGYTF. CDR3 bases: TGTGCCACCAAAAGACAGGGTACTAACTATGGCTACACCTTC.

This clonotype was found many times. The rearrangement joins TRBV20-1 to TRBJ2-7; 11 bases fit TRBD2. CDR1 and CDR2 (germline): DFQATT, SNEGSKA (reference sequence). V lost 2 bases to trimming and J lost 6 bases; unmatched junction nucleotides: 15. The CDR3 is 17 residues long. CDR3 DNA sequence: TGCAGTGCTAGATCCGACCTTAGCGGGGGGGTACAGGGCGAGCAGTACTTC. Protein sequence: CSARSDLSGGVQGEQYF.

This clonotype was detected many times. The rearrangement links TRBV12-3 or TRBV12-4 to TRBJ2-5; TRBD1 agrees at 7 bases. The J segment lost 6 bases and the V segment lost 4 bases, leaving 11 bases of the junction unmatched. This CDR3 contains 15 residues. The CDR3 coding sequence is TGTGCCAGCAGTTCAGGGGCGACAGGGTCGAAGACCCAGTACTTC. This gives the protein CASSSGATGSKTQYF.

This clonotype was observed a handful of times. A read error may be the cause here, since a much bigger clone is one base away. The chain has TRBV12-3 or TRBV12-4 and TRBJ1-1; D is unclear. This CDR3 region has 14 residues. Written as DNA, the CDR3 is TGTGCCAGCAGTTGGGCTTCTTTGAACACTGAAGCTTGCTTT. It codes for CASSWASLNTEACF.

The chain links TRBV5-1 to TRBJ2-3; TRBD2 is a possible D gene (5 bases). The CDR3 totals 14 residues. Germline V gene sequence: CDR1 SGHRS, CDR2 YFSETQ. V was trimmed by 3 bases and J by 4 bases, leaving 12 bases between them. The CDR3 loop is CASSSTHGADTQYF. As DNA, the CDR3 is TGCGCCAGCAGCTCAACCCACGGGGCAGATACGCAGTATTTT.

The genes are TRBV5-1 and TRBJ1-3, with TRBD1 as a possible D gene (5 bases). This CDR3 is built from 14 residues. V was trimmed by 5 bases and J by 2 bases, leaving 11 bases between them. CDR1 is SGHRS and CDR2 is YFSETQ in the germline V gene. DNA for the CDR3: TGCGCCAGCAGTCCTGGGACCGCTGGAAACACCATATATTTT. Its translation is CASSPGTAGNTIYF.

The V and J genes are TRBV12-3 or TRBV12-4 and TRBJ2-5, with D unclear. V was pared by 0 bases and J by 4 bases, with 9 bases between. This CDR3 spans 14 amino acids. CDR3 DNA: TGTGCCAGCAGTTTAGCCCTTGGGTCAGAGACCCAGTACTTC. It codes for CASSLALGSETQYF.

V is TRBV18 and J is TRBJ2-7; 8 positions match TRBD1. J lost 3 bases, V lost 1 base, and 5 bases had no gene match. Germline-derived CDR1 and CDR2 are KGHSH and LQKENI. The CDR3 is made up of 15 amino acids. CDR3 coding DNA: TGTGCCAGCTCACCACGAGACAGGGGATACTACGAGCAGTACTTC. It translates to CASSPRDRGYYEQYF.

In DNA form, the CDR3 reads TGTGCCTGGAAGTTCCAGTGGGACACTGAAGCTTTCTTT. This gives the protein CAWKFQWDTEAFF. The chain couples TRBV30 to TRBJ1-1; D gene unclear. From germline, CDR1 is GTSNPN and CDR2 SVGIG (reference sequence). Deletions cut 4 bases from V and 3 bases from J, with 12 bases between. The CDR3 has 13 residues.

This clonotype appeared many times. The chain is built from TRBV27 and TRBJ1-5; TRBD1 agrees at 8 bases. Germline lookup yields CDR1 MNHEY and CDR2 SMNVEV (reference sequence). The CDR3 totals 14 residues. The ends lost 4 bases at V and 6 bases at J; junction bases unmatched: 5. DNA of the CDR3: TGTGCCAGCAGTTCCCCAGGGGGCGGTCAGCCCCAGCATTTT. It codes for CASSSPGGGQPQHF.